These T cell receptor beta chains were read from a single sample in a study of cytomegalovirus exposure and HLA in healthy donors. The repertoire was sequenced with immunoSEQ multiplex PCR; TCRdb's copy has only in-frame clones and lacks some. The sample carries approximately 100,000 clones, 76% recorded once. Sample: PBMCs. These receptors were obtained from a woman aged 45-65 years in good health and CMV-seropositive. Both conserved end residues are part of each CDR3. D genes are given only for firm matches. The size of a clone is reported for some rows only, either as once, few or many, or as a class for expanded clones.

abundance: few; j_gene: TRBJ1-4; v_gene: TRBV10-3; d_gene: .; CDR3aa: CAISESRVSAKLFF; CDR3nt: TGTGCCATCAGTGAGTCCCGGGTTTCTGCAAAACTGTTTTTT
abundance: .; j_gene: TRBJ2-1; v_gene: TRBV2; d_gene: TRBD2; CDR3aa: CASSARAGGSEQFF; CDR3nt: TGTGCCAGCAGTGCAAGGGCGGGGGGGTCTGAGCAGTTCTTC
abundance: .; j_gene: TRBJ1-5; v_gene: TRBV7-9; d_gene: .; CDR3aa: CASSLLGSDQPQHF; CDR3nt: TGTGCCAGCAGCTTATTGGGCAGTGATCAGCCCCAGCATTTT
abundance: .; j_gene: TRBJ2-5; v_gene: TRBV11-2; d_gene: TRBD1; CDR3aa: CASSFPWTGVREQYF; CDR3nt: TGTGCCAGCAGCTTTCCCTGGACAGGGGTGCGAGAGCAGTACTTC
abundance: .; j_gene: TRBJ1-3; v_gene: TRBV5-1; d_gene: .; CDR3aa: CASSLGAGGRKKTGNTIYF; CDR3nt: TGCGCCAGCAGCTTGGGGGCCGGGGGGCGCAAAAAGACTGGAAACACCATATATTTT
abundance: .; j_gene: TRBJ2-7; v_gene: TRBV5-4; d_gene: TRBD2; CDR3aa: CASSQASGSLYEQYF; CDR3nt: TGTGCCAGCAGCCAAGCTAGCGGGAGCCTCTACGAGCAGTACTTC
abundance: .; j_gene: TRBJ2-3; v_gene: TRBV9; d_gene: TRBD2; CDR3aa: CASSGLTSGTSGGTTDTQYF; CDR3nt: TGTGCCAGCAGCGGCCTTACTTCCGGGACTAGCGGGGGGACCACAGATACGCAGTATTTT
abundance: .; j_gene: TRBJ1-5; v_gene: TRBV27; d_gene: TRBD1; CDR3aa: CASSRGTGGAGPNQPQHF; CDR3nt: TGTGCCAGCAGTCGGGGGACAGGGGGCGCAGGGCCCAATCAGCCCCAGCATTTT
abundance: .; j_gene: TRBJ2-4; v_gene: TRBV28; d_gene: .; CDR3aa: CASVPPGAKNSQYF; CDR3nt: TGTGCCAGCGTACCCCCAGGGGCCAAAAACAGTCAGTACTTC
abundance: .; j_gene: TRBJ1-1; v_gene: TRBV20-1; d_gene: .; CDR3aa: CSARAVEAFF; CDR3nt: TGCAGTGCTAGAGCGGTTGAAGCTTTCTTT
abundance: few; j_gene: TRBJ2-1; v_gene: TRBV7-2; d_gene: .; CDR3aa: CASSLALDGRRFF; CDR3nt: TGTGCCAGCAGCTTAGCGCTAGATGGTAGACGGTTCTTC
abundance: .; j_gene: TRBJ2-1; v_gene: TRBV9; d_gene: TRBD2; CDR3aa: CASSVGPGSGGGPQFF; CDR3nt: TGTGCCAGCAGCGTAGGACCCGGGAGTGGGGGAGGGCCACAGTTCTTC
abundance: .; j_gene: TRBJ1-2; v_gene: TRBV5-4; d_gene: .; CDR3aa: CASSQFTDYGYTF; CDR3nt: TGTGCCAGCAGCCAATTTACAGACTATGGCTACACCTTC
abundance: once; j_gene: TRBJ1-1; v_gene: TRBV6-1; d_gene: TRBD1; CDR3aa: CASSEPGTASEAFF; CDR3nt: TGTGCCAGCAGTGAACCCGGGACAGCCTCTGAAGCTTTCTTT
abundance: .; j_gene: TRBJ1-5; v_gene: TRBV4-1; d_gene: .; CDR3aa: CASSRDSYSNQPQHF; CDR3nt: TGCGCCAGCAGCCGAGACAGTTATAGCAATCAGCCCCAGCATTTT
abundance: .; j_gene: TRBJ2-5; v_gene: TRBV5-5; d_gene: TRBD1; CDR3aa: CASSLTGGETQYF; CDR3nt: TGTGCCAGCAGCTTGACAGGGGGAGAGACCCAGTACTTC
abundance: .; j_gene: TRBJ2-7; v_gene: TRBV11-2; d_gene: .; CDR3aa: CASSPIGGDPEQYF; CDR3nt: TGTGCCAGCAGCCCCATAGGAGGGGATCCTGAGCAGTACTTC
abundance: .; j_gene: TRBJ2-3; v_gene: TRBV5-6; d_gene: TRBD2; CDR3aa: CASSLRGLAASTDTQYF; CDR3nt: TGTGCCAGCAGCTTGAGAGGGCTAGCGGCTAGCACAGATACGCAGTATTTT
abundance: once; j_gene: TRBJ1-2; v_gene: TRBV14; d_gene: .; CDR3aa: CASSQDGEGGYGYTF; CDR3nt: TGTGCCAGCAGCCAAGATGGGGAGGGAGGCTATGGCTACACCTTC
abundance: .; j_gene: TRBJ1-2; v_gene: TRBV4-2; d_gene: .; CDR3aa: CASSQAVAGSYGYTF; CDR3nt: TGTGCCAGCAGCCAAGCGGTGGCAGGGTCCTATGGCTACACCTTC
abundance: .; j_gene: TRBJ2-1; v_gene: TRBV19; d_gene: .; CDR3aa: CASSSGLSNVYEQFF; CDR3nt: TGTGCCAGTAGTTCGGGACTCTCTAACGTCTATGAGCAGTTCTTC
abundance: .; j_gene: TRBJ2-5; v_gene: TRBV6-1; d_gene: TRBD2; CDR3aa: CASSQGLMETQYF; CDR3nt: TGTGCCAGCAGTCAGGGACTAATGGAGACCCAGTACTTC
abundance: .; j_gene: TRBJ2-7; v_gene: TRBV6-1; d_gene: TRBD1; CDR3aa: CATYTDRAYEQYF; CDR3nt: TGTGCCACCTACACCGACAGGGCCTACGAGCAGTACTTC
abundance: .; j_gene: TRBJ2-2; v_gene: TRBV7-2; d_gene: .; CDR3aa: CASRHDRYTGELFF; CDR3nt: TGTGCCAGCAGACACGACAGGTACACCGGGGAGCTGTTTTTT
abundance: once; j_gene: TRBJ2-7; v_gene: TRBV6-5; d_gene: .; CDR3aa: CASRPSKGGEQYF; CDR3nt: TGTGCCAGCAGGCCCTCGAAGGGAGGCGAGCAGTACTTC
abundance: .; j_gene: TRBJ2-1; v_gene: TRBV11-2; d_gene: .; CDR3aa: CASSFSTGPDNEQFF; CDR3nt: TGTGCCAGCAGCTTTTCGACAGGACCAGACAATGAGCAGTTCTTC
abundance: .; j_gene: TRBJ2-7; v_gene: TRBV7-9; d_gene: .; CDR3aa: CASSLDGQGWYEQYF; CDR3nt: TGTGCCAGCAGCTTAGATGGGCAGGGGTGGTACGAGCAGTACTTC
abundance: .; j_gene: TRBJ2-5; v_gene: TRBV7-8; d_gene: TRBD2; CDR3aa: CASSPPASSGRETQYF; CDR3nt: TGTGCCAGCAGCCCGCCGGCGAGTAGCGGGAGAGAGACCCAGTACTTC
abundance: few; j_gene: TRBJ2-1; v_gene: TRBV7-8; d_gene: TRBD2; CDR3aa: CASSFRLAGGDEQFF; CDR3nt: TGTGCCAGCAGCTTCCGACTAGCGGGAGGGGATGAGCAGTTCTTC
abundance: .; j_gene: TRBJ2-2; v_gene: TRBV2; d_gene: TRBD2; CDR3aa: CASDGLAGNRGTGELFF; CDR3nt: TGTGCCAGCGATGGGCTAGCGGGGAACCGTGGCACCGGGGAGCTGTTTTTT
abundance: .; j_gene: TRBJ2-7; v_gene: TRBV19; d_gene: TRBD2; CDR3aa: CASSSSGSYEQYF; CDR3nt: TGTGCCAGTAGTTCTAGCGGCTCCTACGAGCAGTACTTC
abundance: .; j_gene: TRBJ2-3; v_gene: TRBV19; d_gene: TRBD2; CDR3aa: CASSTLAGRDTQYF; CDR3nt: TGTGCCAGTAGTACTCTAGCGGGGAGGGATACGCAGTATTTT
abundance: .; j_gene: TRBJ2-1; v_gene: TRBV29-1; d_gene: TRBD2; CDR3aa: CSAVELGLAGVPEQFF; CDR3nt: TGCAGCGCTGTTGAATTGGGACTAGCGGGAGTCCCTGAGCAGTTCTTC
abundance: few; j_gene: TRBJ1-5; v_gene: TRBV19; d_gene: TRBD1; CDR3aa: CASSRNRGEPQHF; CDR3nt: TGTGCCAGTAGTCGGAACAGGGGCGAGCCCCAGCATTTT
abundance: .; j_gene: TRBJ1-2; v_gene: TRBV5-4; d_gene: TRBD1; CDR3aa: CASSGRQGPYGYTF; CDR3nt: TGTGCCAGCAGCGGTAGACAGGGACCCTATGGCTACACCTTC
abundance: .; j_gene: TRBJ1-2; v_gene: TRBV6-6; d_gene: .; CDR3aa: CASSSLDSGYGYTF; CDR3nt: TGTGCCAGCAGTTCCCTGGACAGTGGCTATGGCTACACCTTC
abundance: .; j_gene: TRBJ1-1; v_gene: TRBV19; d_gene: TRBD1; CDR3aa: CASSPWTGGMTEAFF; CDR3nt: TGTGCCAGTAGTCCCTGGACAGGGGGGATGACTGAAGCTTTCTTT
abundance: .; j_gene: TRBJ2-1; v_gene: TRBV5-4; d_gene: TRBD2; CDR3aa: CASSLTSGGAGYNEQFF; CDR3nt: TGTGCCAGCAGCTTGACTAGCGGGGGGGCCGGATACAATGAGCAGTTCTTC